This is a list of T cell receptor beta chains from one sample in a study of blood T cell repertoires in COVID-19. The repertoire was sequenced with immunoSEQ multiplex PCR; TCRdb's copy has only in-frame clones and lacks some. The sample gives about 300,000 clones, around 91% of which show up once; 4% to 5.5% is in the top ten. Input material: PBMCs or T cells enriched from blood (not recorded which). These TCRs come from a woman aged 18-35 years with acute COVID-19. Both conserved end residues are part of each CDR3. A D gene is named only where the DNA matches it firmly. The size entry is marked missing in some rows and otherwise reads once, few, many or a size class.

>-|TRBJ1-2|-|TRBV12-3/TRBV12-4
CASSSGGYTF
TGTGCCAGCAGCTCCGGTGGCTACACCTTC
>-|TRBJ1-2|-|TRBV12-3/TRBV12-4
CASSFRTNYGYTF
TGTGCCAGCAGTTTCAGAACTAACTATGGCTACACCTTC
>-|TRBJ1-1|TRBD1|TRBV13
CASSRRQGPTEAFF
TGTGCCAGCAGCCGTCGACAGGGGCCCACTGAAGCTTTCTTT
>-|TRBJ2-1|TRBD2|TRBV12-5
CASGLSPTSGWNNEQFF
TGTGCTAGTGGTTTGTCCCCGACTAGCGGCTGGAACAATGAGCAGTTCTTC
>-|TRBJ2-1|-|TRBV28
CASSYDSSPYNEQFF
TGTGCCAGCAGTTACGACTCCTCCCCCTACAATGAGCAGTTCTTC
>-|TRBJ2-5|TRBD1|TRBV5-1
CASSLFPRGRGETQYF
TGCGCCAGCAGCTTGTTTCCCAGGGGGCGCGGTGAGACCCAGTACTTC
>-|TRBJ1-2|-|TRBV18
CASSRAGEGYGYTF
TGTGCCAGCTCACGGGCCGGTGAGGGCTATGGCTACACCTTC
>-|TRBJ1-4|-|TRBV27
CASSFAGAFNEKLFF
TGTGCCAGCAGTTTTGCGGGGGCTTTTAATGAAAAACTGTTTTTT
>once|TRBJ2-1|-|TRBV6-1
CASSVSAAYNEQFF
TGTGCCAGCAGTGTGTCAGCGGCCTACAATGAGCAGTTCTTC
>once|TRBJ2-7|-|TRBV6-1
CASSEAQGSSYEQYF
TGTGCCAGCAGTGAAGCTCAGGGGAGCTCCTACGAGCAGTACTTC
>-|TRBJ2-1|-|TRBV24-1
CATSLEAGTEQFF
TGTGCCACCAGTCTGGAGGCCGGCACTGAGCAGTTCTTC
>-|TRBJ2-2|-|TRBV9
CASSSRGSFGGELFF
TGTGCCAGCAGCTCCCGTGGGAGTTTCGGCGGGGAGCTGTTTTTT
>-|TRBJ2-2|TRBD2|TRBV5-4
CASSNRLAGEGELFF
TGTGCCAGCAGCAACAGACTAGCGGGAGAAGGGGAGCTGTTTTTT
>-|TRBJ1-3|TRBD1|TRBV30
CAWSAGTAGAGNTIYF
TGTGCCTGGAGCGCCGGGACAGCCGGAGCGGGAAACACCATATATTTT
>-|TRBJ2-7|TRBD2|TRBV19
CASSRVAGGIYEQYF
TGTGCCAGTAGCCGGGTAGCGGGAGGAATTTACGAGCAGTACTTC
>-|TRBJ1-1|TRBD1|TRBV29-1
CSLRGLGTEAFF
TGCAGCCTCAGGGGGCTGGGCACTGAAGCTTTCTTT
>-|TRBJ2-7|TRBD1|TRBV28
CASSLPTGTGDSYEQYF
TGTGCCAGCAGTTTACCAACCGGGACAGGGGATTCCTACGAGCAGTACTTC
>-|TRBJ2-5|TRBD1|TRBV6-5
CASGYSGTGGTQYF
TGTGCCAGCGGGTATTCCGGGACAGGAGGGACCCAGTACTTC
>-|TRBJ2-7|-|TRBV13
CASSLVLYEQYF
TGTGCCAGCAGCTTAGTCCTCTACGAGCAGTACTTC
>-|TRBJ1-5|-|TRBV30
CAWSGAALNQPQHF
TGTGCCTGGAGTGGGGCCGCTCTGAATCAGCCCCAGCATTTT
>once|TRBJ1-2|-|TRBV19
CAVRSVQSYGYTF
TGTGCCGTTCGAAGCGTACAATCTTATGGCTACACCTTC
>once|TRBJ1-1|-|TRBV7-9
CASISVSLGGTEAFF
TGTGCCAGCATCTCCGTCAGTCTCGGGGGGACTGAAGCTTTCTTT
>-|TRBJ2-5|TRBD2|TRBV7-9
CASSQGLARETQYF
TGTGCCAGCAGCCAGGGACTAGCGCGGGAGACCCAGTACTTC
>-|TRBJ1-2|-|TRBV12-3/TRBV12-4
CASSLNVGSGYTF
TGTGCCAGCAGTTTAAACGTGGGTAGCGGCTACACCTTC
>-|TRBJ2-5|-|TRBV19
CASMGTQETQYF
TGTGCCAGTATGGGGACTCAAGAGACCCAGTACTTC
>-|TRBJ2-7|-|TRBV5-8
CASSPIWTLYEQYF
TGTGCCAGCAGCCCGATCTGGACACTCTACGAGCAGTACTTC
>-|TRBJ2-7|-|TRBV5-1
CASSLGQGFYEQYF
TGCGCCAGCAGCCTGGGTCAGGGGTTCTACGAGCAGTACTTC
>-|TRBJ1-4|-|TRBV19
CASSIAPQGSNEKLFF
TGTGCCAGTAGTATAGCCCCTCAGGGCAGTAATGAAAAACTGTTTTTT
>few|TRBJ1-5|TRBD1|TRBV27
CASSPGQGFPASNQPQHF
TGTGCCAGCAGTCCCGGACAGGGTTTTCCGGCTAGCAATCAGCCCCAGCATTTT
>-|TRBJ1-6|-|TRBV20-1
CSASTADRRYSPLHF
TGCAGTGCTAGTACTGCCGACAGGAGGTATTCACCCCTCCACTTT
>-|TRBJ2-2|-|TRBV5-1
CASSQQGRTGELFF
TGCGCCAGCAGCCAGCAGGGGAGAACCGGGGAGCTGTTTTTT
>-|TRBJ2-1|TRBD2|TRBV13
CASSTWTSGREPAGEQFF
TGTGCCAGCAGCACCTGGACTAGCGGGAGGGAGCCGGCGGGTGAGCAGTTCTTC
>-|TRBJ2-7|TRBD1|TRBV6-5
CASSYSITGGSEQYF
TGTGCCAGCAGTTACTCGATTACAGGGGGAAGCGAGCAGTACTTC
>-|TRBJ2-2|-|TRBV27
CASSWAGTGELFF
TGTGCCAGCAGTTGGGCGGGCACCGGGGAGCTGTTTTTT
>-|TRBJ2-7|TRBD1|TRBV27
CASSSQGTGAYEQYF
TGTGCCAGCAGTTCCCAGGGGACAGGGGCCTACGAGCAGTACTTC
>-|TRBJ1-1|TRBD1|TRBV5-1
CASSSGTGGNTEAFF
TGCGCCAGCAGCTCGGGGACAGGAGGGAACACTGAAGCTTTCTTT
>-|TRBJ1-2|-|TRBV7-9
CASSLGQAPNYGYTF
TGTGCCAGCAGCTTAGGCCAGGCTCCTAACTATGGCTACACCTTC
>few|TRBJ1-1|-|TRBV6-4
CASSDSRPKNTEAFF
TGTGCCAGCAGTGACTCGAGGCCCAAGAACACTGAAGCTTTCTTT
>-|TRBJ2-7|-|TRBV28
CASSSRRDLNPYEQYF
TGTGCCAGCAGTTCTCGCCGCGACTTGAACCCCTACGAGCAGTACTTC
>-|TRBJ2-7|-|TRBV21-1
CASSEQMGSSYEQYF
TGTGCCAGCAGCGAACAGATGGGGAGCTCCTACGAGCAGTACTTC
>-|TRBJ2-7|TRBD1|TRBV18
CASSPQRDRGYEQYF
TGTGCCAGCTCACCACAAAGGGACAGGGGCTACGAGCAGTACTTC
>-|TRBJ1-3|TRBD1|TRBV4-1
CASSQDQAGTRQGVSGNTIYF
TGCGCCAGCAGCCAAGATCAGGCGGGTACTCGACAGGGGGTATCCGGAAACACCATATATTTT
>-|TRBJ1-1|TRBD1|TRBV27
CASSPLLGTGRDVTEAFF
TGTGCCAGCAGTCCTCTATTGGGGACAGGGAGGGACGTCACTGAAGCTTTCTTT
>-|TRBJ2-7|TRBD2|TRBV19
CASSSVAGEGEQYF
TGTGCCAGTAGTAGTGTGGCGGGAGAGGGCGAGCAGTACTTC
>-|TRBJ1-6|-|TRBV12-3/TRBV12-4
CASTLATNSPLHF
TGTGCCAGCACCCTAGCCACGAATTCACCCCTCCACTTT
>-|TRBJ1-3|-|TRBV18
CASSPSPTGTGNTIYF
TGTGCCAGCTCACCAAGCCCTACAGGGACTGGAAACACCATATATTTT
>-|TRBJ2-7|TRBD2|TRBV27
CASSLSPTDSGRFYEQYF
TGTGCCAGCAGTTTATCGCCAACTGATAGCGGGAGGTTTTACGAGCAGTACTTC
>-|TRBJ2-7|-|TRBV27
CASSQGFSYEQYF
TGTGCCAGCAGTCAGGGGTTCTCCTACGAGCAGTACTTC